This T cell receptor (beta chain) was captured by sequencing in a study of cytomegalovirus exposure and HLA in healthy donors. Study-wide background: Unique TCRs numbering roughly 80 million, obtained from HLA-typed donors, made up an early data release. Most genotyped donors, over 70% of 398, had Caucasian-associated genetic ancestry. Study-level results: Previously analyzed data showed that most TCR beta V segments were productive at a frequency of about 90% or about 30%. When the data were analyzed later, several of the most significant clusters appeared to be linked to common viral pathogens.

This clone has a single count. What it recognizes is unknown. Looked up from germline, CDR1 is SGHRS and CDR2 is YFSETQ. Trimming cost V 4 bases and J 9 bases, with 14 bases left between them. The CDR3 has 13 residues. The PCR used 60 Vbeta and 13 Jbeta primers. Generated by immunoSEQ multiplex PCR, the TCRdb table keeps only in-frame clones and is missing some. The data show 100,000 to 150,000 clones, with approximately 10% seen just once and 3.5% to 5% held by the top ten. Material for sequencing was PBMCs. This chain links TRBV5-1 with TRBJ2-1; D is ambiguous. This clonotype was obtained from a young woman in good health and CMV-seropositive. The CDR3: CASSATGPGEQFF. In DNA, the CDR3 is TGCGCCAGCAGCGCGACCGGTCCGGGTGAGCAGTTCTTC.